These 10 T cell receptor beta chains share one sample of origin, sequenced in a study of OX40 agonist ivuxolimab in advanced cancers. Some clones are missing from TCRdb's copy, which holds only in-frame ones; the method was immunoSEQ multiplex PCR. The data contain 35,000 to 45,000 clones, 70% to 90% of them singletons. This sample comprised CD4+ or CD8+ T cells sorted from blood, obtained in a trial of the OX40 agonist ivuxolimab. The receptors were sampled from an adult with an advanced solid tumor such as melanoma, head and neck, liver or kidney cancer.

This chain's CDR3 is CASSEAPVALNTEAFF. CDR3 DNA sequence: TGTGCCAGCAGTGAAGCGCCCGTGGCACTGAACACTGAAGCTTTCTTT. This chain links TRBV2 with TRBJ1-1; no clear D gene. Trimming cost V 0 bases and J 0 bases, with 11 bases left between them. This CDR3 region has 16 residues. Germline V CDR1 and CDR2: SNHLY, FYNNEI.

The CDR3 nucleotides are TGCGCCAGCAGAGGACAGGGCGGAACTGAAGCTTTCTTT. This translates into CASRGQGGTEAFF. The chain has TRBV4-1 and TRBJ1-1; TRBD1 agrees at 8 bases. After removal of 6 bases from V and 5 bases from J, the junction contained 5 bases not matched to a gene. This CDR3 is built from 13 residues. Germline CDR1 MGHRA, CDR2 YSYEKL.

The CDR3 nucleotides are TGTGCCAGCAGCAAAGCCCTCCGTCATGGAAACACCATATATTTT. Encoded protein: CASSKALRHGNTIYF. This sequence joins TRBV21-1 and TRBJ1-3. TRBV21-1 has pseudogene status. This CDR3 region has 15 residues.

This chain connects TRBV27 to TRBJ2-7; D is possibly TRBD2 (7 bases). Between the trimmed V and J ends, which lost 2 bases and 0 bases, there was a span of 20 bases. The CDR3 contains 18 residues. CDR1 is MNHEY, CDR2 SMNVEV, per germline (reference sequence). CDR3 DNA: TGTGCCAGCAGTTTACTTACGACCCGGGGGGCCCCCTCCTACGAGCAGTACTTC. It codes for CASSLLTTRGAPSYEQYF.

V and J are TRBV27 and TRBJ2-7; D remains unclear. The CDR3 covers 13 residues. V lost 0 bases, J lost 2 bases, and 5 bases lay in between. The germline CDR1 and CDR2 sequences are MNHEY and SMNVEV (reference sequence). In DNA, the CDR3 is TGTGCCAGCAGTTTATCTTTCACCTACGAGCAGTACTTC. It is translated as CASSLSFTYEQYF.

The V gene is TRBV29-1, the J gene TRBJ2-1; D gene unclear. Germline assignment: CDR1 SQVTM and CDR2 ANQGSEA. V lost 0 bases and J lost 4, with 4 bases in between. The CDR3 loop spans 12 amino acids. The CDR3 coding sequence is TGCAGCGTTGAAGATAGTTACAATGAGCAGTTCTTC. This sequence encodes CSVEDSYNEQFF.

The genes are TRBV5-5 and TRBJ2-1; D is ambiguous. Germline V gives CDR1 SGHKS, CDR2 YYEKEE (reference sequence). V lost 4 bases to trimming and J lost 1 base, with 12 bases between them. This CDR3 comprises 15 residues. CDR3: CASSLGRSSYNEQFF. CDR3 in DNA: TGTGCCAGCAGCCTAGGACGGAGTTCCTACAATGAGCAGTTCTTC.

The rearrangement links TRBV7-9 to TRBJ2-1, with 7 bases identical to TRBD1. Trimming took 11 bases from V and 8 from J; bases not matched to a gene: 3. The CDR3 is made up of 10 amino acids. CDR1 and CDR2 from the germline V gene are SEHNR and FQNEAQ (reference sequence). The CDR3 bases are TGTGCCTGGACAGGAGATGAGCAGTTCTTC. Translating it yields CAWTGDEQFF.

V gene TRBV6-4 combines with J gene TRBJ2-1; 9 bases map to TRBD2. CDR3 length: 16 amino acids. The germline V gene encodes CDR1 MRHNA and CDR2 SNTAGT. V shed 4 bases and J 10 bases; nucleotides not matched to a gene: 14. In DNA form, the CDR3 reads TGTGCCAGCAGTGGCTCCGGGGGACTAGCATCGGAAGAGCAGTTCTTC. Translation gives CASSGSGGLASEEQFF.

The V and J genes are TRBV10-3 and TRBJ2-7, with 13 bases that match TRBD2. V shed 7 bases and J 2 bases; nucleotides not matched to a gene: 5. Per germline, CDR1 ENHRY and CDR2 SYGVKD. The CDR3 contains 15 residues. Written as DNA, the CDR3 is TGTGCCATCAACCAGGGACTAGCGGGGACCTACGAGCAGTACTTC. This codes for CAINQGLAGTYEQYF.